This TCR beta chain was found in a study of shared clonotypes between healthy human individuals. The naive CD8 subset, CD45RO-negative cells positively selected for CCR7, excluded terminally differentiated effector memory CD45RA+ cells. The CDR3 has 14 amino acids. Germline V gene data show CDR1 as MNHEY and CDR2 as SMNVEV (reference sequence). V lost 7 bases and J 6 bases, leaving 18 bases between the germline ends. Study processing details: Filtering differed for immunoSEQ, which gave only junction sequences without quality scores. The method was immunoSEQ multiplex PCR; TCRdb's version includes in-frame clones alone and lacks a portion of them. The V and J calls and clone size come from that table; D and trimming were worked out from the DNA. The sample has 1.5 million to 2.5 million clones, approximately 95% seen once.

The material sequenced was naive CD8+ T cells sorted from blood. The chain carries TRBV27 and TRBJ1-2; TRBD1 might be the D (6 bases). This clonotype was sampled from a man aged 18 to 35 in good health. As DNA, the CDR3 is TGTGCCAGCACGTTCCAGGGGATGACGGATGGCTACACCTTC. This gives the protein CASTFQGMTDGYTF.